This TCR beta chain was identified in a study of cytomegalovirus exposure and HLA in healthy donors. Whole-study findings and limits: The authors enumerated over 150 TCR beta chains as linked to cytomegalovirus. Reported results showed that the classifier diagnosed cytomegalovirus status with high specificity and sensitivity. Among the CMV-associated chains, a few were confirmed in vitro as specific for CMV antigens. According to a subsequent analysis, TCR clusters from the first cohort were inclined to appear together in the 110 or so validation repertoires.

Germline values: CDR1 LNHDA, CDR2 SQIVND (reference sequence). The V end was cut by 1 base, the J end by 6 bases, with 13 bases between. This CDR3 spans 14 amino acids. For this clone: Its antigen is undetermined.

Repertoires were generated with immunoSEQ multiplex PCR, while TCRdb's copy carries only in-frame clones and drops some. Among tens of thousands of clones, more than 85% were seen once, and the ten largest hold 2% to 2.5%. V and J are TRBV19 and TRBJ2-7; the D gene is possibly TRBD1 (5 bases). Sequencing was done on a sample of PBMCs. The origin of this receptor is a woman aged 30 to 39 in good health and CMV-seronegative. The CDR3 nucleotides are TGTGCCAGTAGTATAGGCCAGGGTATCCCCGAGCAGTACTTC. Translating it yields CASSIGQGIPEQYF.